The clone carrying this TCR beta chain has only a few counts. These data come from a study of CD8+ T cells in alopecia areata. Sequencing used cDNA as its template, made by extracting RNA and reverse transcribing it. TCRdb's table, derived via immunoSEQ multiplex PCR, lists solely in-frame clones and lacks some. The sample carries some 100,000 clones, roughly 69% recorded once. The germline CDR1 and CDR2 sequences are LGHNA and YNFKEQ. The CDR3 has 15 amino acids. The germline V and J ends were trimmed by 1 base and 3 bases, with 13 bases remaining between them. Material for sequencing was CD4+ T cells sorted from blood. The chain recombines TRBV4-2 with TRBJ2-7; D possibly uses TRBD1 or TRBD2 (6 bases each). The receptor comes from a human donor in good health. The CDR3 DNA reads TGTGCCAGCAGCCAAGGGACAGCGCGGGACTACGAGCAGTACTTC. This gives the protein CASSQGTARDYEQYF.